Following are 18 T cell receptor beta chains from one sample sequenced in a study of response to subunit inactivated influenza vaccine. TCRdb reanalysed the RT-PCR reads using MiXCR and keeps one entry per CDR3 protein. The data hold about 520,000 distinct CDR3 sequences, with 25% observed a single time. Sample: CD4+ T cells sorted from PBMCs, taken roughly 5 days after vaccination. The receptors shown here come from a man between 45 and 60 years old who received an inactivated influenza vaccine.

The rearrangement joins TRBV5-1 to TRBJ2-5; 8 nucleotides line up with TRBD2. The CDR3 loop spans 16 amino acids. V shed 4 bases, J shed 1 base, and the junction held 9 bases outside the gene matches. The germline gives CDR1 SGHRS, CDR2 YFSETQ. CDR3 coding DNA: TGCGCCAGCAGCGCCGGCTTAAGCGGGGGCCAAGAGACCCAGTACTTC. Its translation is CASSAGLSGGQETQYF.

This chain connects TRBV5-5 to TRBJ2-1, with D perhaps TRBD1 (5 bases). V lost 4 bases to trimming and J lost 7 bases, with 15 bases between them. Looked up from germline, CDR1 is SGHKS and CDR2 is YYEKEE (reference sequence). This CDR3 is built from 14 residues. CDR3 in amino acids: CASSPKDKLNEQFF. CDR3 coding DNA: TGTGCCAGCAGCCCTAAGGACAAACTTAATGAGCAGTTCTTC. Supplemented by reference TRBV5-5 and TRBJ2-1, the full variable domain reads DAGVTQSPTHLIKTRGQQVTLRCSPISGHKSVSWYQQVLGQGPQFIFQYYEKEERGRGNFPDRFSARQFPNYSSELNVNALLLGDSALYLCASSPKDKLNEQFFGPGTRLTVL.

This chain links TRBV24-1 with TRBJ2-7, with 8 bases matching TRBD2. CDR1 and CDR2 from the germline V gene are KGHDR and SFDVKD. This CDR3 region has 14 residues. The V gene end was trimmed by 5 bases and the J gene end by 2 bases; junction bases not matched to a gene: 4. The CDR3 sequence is CATSVGAGAYEQYF. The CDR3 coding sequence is TGTGCCACCAGTGTCGGAGCGGGAGCCTACGAGCAGTACTTC.

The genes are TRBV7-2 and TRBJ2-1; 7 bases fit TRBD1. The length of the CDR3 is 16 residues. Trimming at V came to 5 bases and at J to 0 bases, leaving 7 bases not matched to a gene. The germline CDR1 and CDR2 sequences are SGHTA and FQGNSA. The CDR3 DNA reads TGTGCCAGCAGCCCGCGACGGGACAGCTCCTACAATGAGCAGTTCTTC. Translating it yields CASSPRRDSSYNEQFF.

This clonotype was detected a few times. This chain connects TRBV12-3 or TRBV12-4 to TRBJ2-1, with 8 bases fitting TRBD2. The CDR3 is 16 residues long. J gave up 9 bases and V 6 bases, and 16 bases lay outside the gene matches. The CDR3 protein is CASSRRGAGEHGEQFF. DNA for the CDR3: TGTGCCAGCAGCCGTCGGGGAGCGGGAGAACATGGTGAGCAGTTCTTC.

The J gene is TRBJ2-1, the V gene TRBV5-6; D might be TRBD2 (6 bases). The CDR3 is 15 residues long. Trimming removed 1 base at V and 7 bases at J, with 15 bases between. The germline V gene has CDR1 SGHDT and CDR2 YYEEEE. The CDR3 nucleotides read TGTGCCAGCAGCTTGTCCCTCAGACTAGAGAATGAGCAGTTCTTC. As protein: CASSLSLRLENEQFF.

The CDR3: CASSQDLASAYEQYF. DNA of the CDR3: TGCGCCAGCAGCCAAGATTTGGCTAGCGCCTACGAGCAGTACTTC. The rearrangement links TRBV4-3 to TRBJ2-7, with TRBD2 as a possible D gene (6 bases). CDR3 length equals 15 residues. The V gene lost 0 bases and the J gene lost 2 bases, with 11 bases spanning the gap. Germline V gene sequence: CDR1 LGHNA, CDR2 YSLEER.

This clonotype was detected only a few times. The CDR3 nucleotides read TGTGCCAGCAGCCGAGGGCCAGAGACCCAGTACTTC. Its protein is CASSRGPETQYF. The gene calls are TRBV7-9 and TRBJ2-5; possibly TRBD2 for D (5 bases). CDR3 length: 12 residues. Per germline, CDR1 SEHNR and CDR2 FQNEAQ (reference sequence). V dropped 5 bases and J dropped 4 bases, with 8 bases sitting between them.

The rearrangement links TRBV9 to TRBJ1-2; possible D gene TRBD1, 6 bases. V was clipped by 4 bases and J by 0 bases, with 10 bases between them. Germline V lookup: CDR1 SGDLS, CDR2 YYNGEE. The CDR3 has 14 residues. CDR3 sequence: CASSLDSTNYGYTF. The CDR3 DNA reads TGTGCCAGCAGCCTGGACAGCACTAACTATGGCTACACCTTC.

CDR3 sequence reads: CSVSFTSGGDNEQFF. CDR3 bases: TGCAGCGTTAGTTTCACTAGCGGGGGGGACAATGAGCAGTTCTTC. The chain has TRBV29-1 and TRBJ2-1; 13 positions match TRBD2. Losses at the gene ends were 5 bases for V and 5 bases for J; bases not matched to a gene: 6. CDR3 length: 15 amino acids. The germline CDR1 and CDR2 sequences are SQVTM and ANQGSEA.

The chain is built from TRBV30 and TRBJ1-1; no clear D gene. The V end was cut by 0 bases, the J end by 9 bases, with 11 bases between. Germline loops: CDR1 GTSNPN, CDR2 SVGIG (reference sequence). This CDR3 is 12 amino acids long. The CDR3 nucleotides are TGTGCCTGGAGTGTAATAGGCAGAAAAGCTTTCTTT. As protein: CAWSVIGRKAFF.

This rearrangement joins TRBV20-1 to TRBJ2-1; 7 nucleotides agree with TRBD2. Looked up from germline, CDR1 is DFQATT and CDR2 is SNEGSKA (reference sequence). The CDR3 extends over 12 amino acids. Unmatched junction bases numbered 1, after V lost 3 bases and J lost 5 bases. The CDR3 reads CSASGRHNEQFF. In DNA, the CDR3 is TGCAGTGCTAGCGGGAGGCACAATGAGCAGTTCTTC.

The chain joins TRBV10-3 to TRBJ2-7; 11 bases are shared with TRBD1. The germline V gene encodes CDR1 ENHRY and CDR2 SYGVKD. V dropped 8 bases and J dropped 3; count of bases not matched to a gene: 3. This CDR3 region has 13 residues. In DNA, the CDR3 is TGTGCCATCGGCGGGACAGGGGGCTACGAGCAGTACTTC. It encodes CAIGGTGGYEQYF.

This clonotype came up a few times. CDR3 sequence: CASSELGSGLGETQYF. The CDR3 nucleotides read TGTGCCAGCAGTGAATTGGGTAGCGGGCTCGGAGAGACCCAGTACTTC. J is TRBJ2-5 and V is TRBV25-1; 7 positions match TRBD2. V dropped 1 base and J dropped 4; count of bases not matched to a gene: 9. This CDR3 region has 16 residues. CDR1 MGHDK and CDR2 SYGVNS come from the germline V gene.

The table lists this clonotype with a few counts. CDR3 sequence (DNA): TGTGCCAGCAGTTACGGGGGATCGGCCTATGGCTACACCTTC. Amino acids: CASSYGGSAYGYTF. The V call is TRBV6-2 or TRBV6-3, the J call TRBJ1-2, with D possibly TRBD1 on 5 matching bases. CDR3 length equals 14 residues. The germline V and J ends were trimmed by 2 bases and 4 bases, with 11 bases remaining between them. CDR1 and CDR2 (germline): MNHEY, SVGEGT.

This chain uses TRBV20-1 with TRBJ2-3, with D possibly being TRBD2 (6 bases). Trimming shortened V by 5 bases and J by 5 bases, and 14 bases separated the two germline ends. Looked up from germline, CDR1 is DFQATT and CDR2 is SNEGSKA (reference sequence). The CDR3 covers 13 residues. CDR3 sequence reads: CSAPTSLVDTQYF. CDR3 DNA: TGCAGTGCTCCGACTAGTCTAGTAGATACGCAGTATTTT.

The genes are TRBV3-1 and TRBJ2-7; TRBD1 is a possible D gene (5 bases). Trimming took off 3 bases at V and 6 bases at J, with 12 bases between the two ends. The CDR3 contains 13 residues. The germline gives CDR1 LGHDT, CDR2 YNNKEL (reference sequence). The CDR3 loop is CASSHRKGLEQYF. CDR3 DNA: TGTGCCAGCAGCCATCGTAAGGGGCTCGAGCAGTACTTC.

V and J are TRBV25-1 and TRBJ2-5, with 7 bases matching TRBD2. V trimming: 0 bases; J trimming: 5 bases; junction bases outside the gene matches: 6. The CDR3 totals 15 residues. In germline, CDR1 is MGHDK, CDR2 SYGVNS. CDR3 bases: TGTGCCAGCAGTGAATATGGGGGGGGACGGGAGACCCAGTACTTC. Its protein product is CASSEYGGGRETQYF.